This T cell receptor beta chain appears in the sequencing data of a study of control samples from healthy donors and cancer patients. Germline V gene data show CDR1 as LGHNA and CDR2 as YNFKEQ. The CDR3 covers 14 residues. The J segment lost 5 bases and the V segment lost 4 bases, leaving 8 bases of the junction unmatched. Generated by immunoSEQ multiplex PCR, the TCRdb table keeps only in-frame clones and is missing some. The sample shows over 85,000 clones, 90% to 95% of them seen only once. The chain employs TRBV4-2 and TRBJ2-7; 7 bases are a match to TRBD1. Sequenced input: blood. This clonotype was sampled from a woman under 30 in good health. The CDR3 loop is CASSPQGRVHEQYF. CDR3 in DNA: TGTGCCAGCAGCCCACAGGGGCGAGTCCACGAGCAGTACTTC.